The 2 T cell receptor beta chains given below trace back to one sample, sequenced in a study of T-cell reconstitution after alpha-beta-depleted transplantation in children. The authors prepared the TCRbeta library with unique molecular identifiers. TCRdb re-called the PCR reads through MiXCR, storing one row per CDR3 protein. Here the sample spans some 310,000 distinct CDR3 sequences, more than 20% being singletons. The material was PBMCs, mostly from graft donor cells, obtained 180 days after TCRalphabeta/CD19-depleted stem cell transplant. These receptors all come from a male patient younger than 18 who had a stem cell transplant for acute lymphoblastic leukemia, so the T cells may come from the graft donor.

This chain joins TRBV5-6 and TRBJ2-5; D is unresolved. Germline V CDR1 and CDR2: SGHDT, YYEEEE. This CDR3 is 13 amino acids long. V lost 4 bases to trimming and J lost 4 bases, with 11 bases between them. In nucleotides, the CDR3 is TGTGCCAGCAGCCCGTGGAACCCAGAGACCCAGTACTTC. Translated, it gives CASSPWNPETQYF.

This clonotype occurred a few times. The CDR3 DNA follows: TGCGCCAGCAGCCGCCGGGACAGGGGAGGCCAAGAGACCCAGTACTTC. It translates to CASSRRDRGGQETQYF. This sequence joins TRBV5-1 and TRBJ2-5; 10 bases are a match to TRBD1. Trimming cost V 4 bases and J 1 base; bases outside gene matches: 7. The CDR3 loop spans 16 amino acids. CDR1 and CDR2 from the germline V gene are SGHRS and YFSETQ.